This is a list of T cell receptor beta chains from one sample in a study of T cell responses to AZD1222 COVID-19 vaccine. The repertoire was sequenced with immunoSEQ multiplex PCR; TCRdb's copy has only in-frame clones and lacks some. Counted here are over 120,000 clones, about 82% occurring once; the ten biggest clones make up about 5%. The source material was peripheral blood, sampled 28 days after the second AZD1222 dose. The source is an adult who received the AZD1222 COVID-19 vaccine. Both conserved end residues are part of each CDR3. A D gene is named only where the DNA matches it firmly. Clone size is given for some rows only: seen once, a few or many times, or a class if the clone is expanded.

d_call,clone_size,v_call,j_call,cdr3_aa,cdr3_nt
.,.,TRBV11-2,TRBJ1-2,CASSYFTGGGDGYTF,TGTGCCAGCAGCTACTTCACTGGTGGGGGGGATGGCTACACCTTC
.,.,TRBV6-4,TRBJ1-6,CASSDPLRDSPYNSPLHF,TGTGCCAGCAGTGACCCGCTAAGAGACAGCCCCTATAATTCACCCCTCCACTTT
TRBD1,.,TRBV19,TRBJ2-1,CASNRDREGNEQFF,TGTGCCAGTAACCGGGACAGGGAAGGCAATGAGCAGTTCTTC
TRBD1,.,TRBV15,TRBJ1-6,CATSHLDREGSPLHF,TGTGCCACCAGCCATCTGGACAGGGAAGGTTCACCCCTCCACTTT
.,.,TRBV27,TRBJ1-2,CASSFREGLANYGYTF,TGTGCCAGCAGTTTCAGGGAGGGGTTGGCTAACTATGGCTACACCTTC
TRBD1,.,TRBV19,TRBJ2-7,CASRHDRAPYEQYF,TGTGCCAGTAGACATGACAGGGCCCCCTACGAGCAGTACTTC
.,.,TRBV3-1/TRBV3-2,TRBJ1-2,CASSQDSGNYYGYTF,TGTGCCAGCAGCCAAGATTCGGGGAACTACTATGGCTACACCTTC
TRBD2,.,TRBV7-2,TRBJ2-7,CATGLAGSEQYF,TGTGCCACTGGACTAGCGGGATCCGAGCAGTACTTC
.,few,TRBV4-1,TRBJ2-7,CASSQGQAYEQYF,TGCGCCAGCAGCCAAGGACAGGCCTACGAGCAGTACTTC
.,.,TRBV6-5,TRBJ1-6,CASRDSYNSPLHF,TGTGCCAGCAGGGACAGCTATAATTCACCCCTCCACTTT
TRBD1,.,TRBV30,TRBJ2-3,CAWSRDSGDTQYF,TGTGCCTGGAGTCGGGACAGTGGAGATACGCAGTATTTT
TRBD2,.,TRBV12-3/TRBV12-4,TRBJ2-1,CATRLARYNEQFF,TGTGCCACACGACTAGCGAGGTACAATGAGCAGTTCTTC
.,.,TRBV20-1,TRBJ2-1,CSASRELQQFF,TGCAGTGCTAGCCGGGAACTACAGCAGTTCTTC
.,.,TRBV13,TRBJ1-1,CASSPWTAEAFF,TGTGCCAGCAGCCCTTGGACAGCAGAAGCTTTCTTT
TRBD1,.,TRBV6-5,TRBJ1-5,CASSYSFRGNQPQHF,TGTGCCAGCAGTTACTCGTTCAGGGGGAATCAGCCCCAGCATTTT
.,.,TRBV20-1,TRBJ1-2,CSASAEGDWGYTF,TGCAGTGCTAGTGCCGAGGGGGACTGGGGCTACACCTTC
.,.,TRBV5-1,TRBJ1-5,CASSPGGDQPQHF,TGCGCCAGCAGCCCCGGGGGTGATCAGCCCCAGCATTTT
.,once,TRBV24-1,TRBJ1-1,CAPGEDPETEAFF,TGTGCCCCCGGGGAGGATCCGGAGACTGAAGCTTTCTTT
.,once,TRBV11-2,TRBJ2-7,CASSPARGRVTYEQYF,TGTGCCAGCAGCCCTGCGCGGGGGCGGGTTACCTACGAGCAGTACTTC
TRBD1,.,TRBV7-9,TRBJ1-2,CASSRTGGGYGYTF,TGTGCCAGCAGCCGGACAGGGGGTGGCTATGGCTACACCTTC
.,.,TRBV13,TRBJ2-5,CASSPSYVVGPGETQYF,TGTGCCAGCAGCCCTAGTTATGTGGTAGGCCCGGGTGAGACCCAGTACTTC
.,.,TRBV6-5,TRBJ1-2,CASSYGARNYGYTF,TGTGCCAGCAGTTACGGGGCGCGTAACTATGGCTACACCTTC
.,.,TRBV3-1/TRBV3-2,TRBJ1-1,CASSQRDRNTEAFF,TGTGCCAGCAGCCAAAGAGACCGGAACACTGAAGCTTTCTTT
TRBD2,.,TRBV11-3,TRBJ2-1,CASSLLAGGSGEQFF,TGTGCCAGCAGCTTACTAGCGGGGGGGTCTGGGGAGCAGTTCTTC
.,.,TRBV10-2,TRBJ2-5,CASSVQETQYF,TGCGCCAGCAGTGTGCAAGAGACCCAGTACTTC
TRBD1,.,TRBV10-1,TRBJ2-1,CASSRGQGQEFF,TGCGCCAGCAGTAGAGGACAGGGCCAGGAGTTCTTC
.,few,TRBV10-3,TRBJ1-2,CAINSGGANYGYTF,TGTGCCATCAATTCGGGGGGCGCTAACTATGGCTACACCTTC
TRBD1,once,TRBV4-1,TRBJ1-2,CASSQDAGQGNWDYGYTF,TGCGCCAGCAGCCAAGACGCAGGACAGGGGAATTGGGACTATGGCTACACCTTC
TRBD2,.,TRBV7-9,TRBJ2-3,CASSFGTSATDTQYF,TGTGCCAGCAGCTTTGGGACTAGCGCCACAGATACGCAGTATTTT
.,once,TRBV5-4,TRBJ2-5,CASSLVGRVEETQYF,TGTGCCAGCAGCTTGGTTGGCAGGGTTGAAGAGACCCAGTACTTC
.,.,TRBV29-1,TRBJ2-7,CSVEWRYEQYF,TGCAGCGTTGAATGGAGGTACGAGCAGTACTTC
TRBD1,.,TRBV5-6,TRBJ2-1,CASSLDRGDNEQFF,TGTGCCAGCAGCTTGGACAGGGGTGACAATGAGCAGTTCTTC
.,.,TRBV6-5,TRBJ1-1,CASTPRPEMNTEAFF,TGTGCCAGCACCCCCCGGCCCGAAATGAACACTGAAGCTTTCTTT
.,.,TRBV27,TRBJ1-2,CASSSTGYGYTF,TGTGCCAGCAGTTCGACAGGCTATGGCTACACCTTC
.,.,TRBV3-1/TRBV3-2,TRBJ1-1,CASSQSDTEAFF,TGTGCCAGCAGCCAATCTGACACTGAAGCTTTCTTT
TRBD1,.,TRBV3-1/TRBV3-2,TRBJ2-7,CASSPTGGDEQYF,TGTGCCAGCAGCCCGACAGGGGGCGACGAGCAGTACTTC
.,few,TRBV6-5,TRBJ2-7,CASSHRFGGADEQYF,TGTGCCAGCAGTCATAGGTTTGGAGGGGCCGACGAGCAGTACTTC